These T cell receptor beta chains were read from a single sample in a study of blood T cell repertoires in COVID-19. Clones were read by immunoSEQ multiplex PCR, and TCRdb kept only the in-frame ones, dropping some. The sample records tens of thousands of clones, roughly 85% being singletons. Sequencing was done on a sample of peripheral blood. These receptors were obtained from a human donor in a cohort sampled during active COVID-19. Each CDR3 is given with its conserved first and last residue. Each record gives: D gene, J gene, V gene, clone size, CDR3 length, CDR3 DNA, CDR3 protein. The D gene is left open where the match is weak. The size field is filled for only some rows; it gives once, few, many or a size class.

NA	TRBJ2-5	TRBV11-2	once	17	TGTGCCAGCAGCTCGAATGGGGGGAACCCTTACCAAGAGACCCAGTACTTC	CASSSNGGNPYQETQYF
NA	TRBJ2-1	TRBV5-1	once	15	TGCGCCAGCAGCTTGGAGGAGAACTCCTACAATGAGCAGTTCTTC	CASSLEENSYNEQFF
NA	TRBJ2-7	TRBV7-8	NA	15	TGTGCCAGCAGCTTACGTGCGTCTATCCACTACGAGCAGTACTTC	CASSLRASIHYEQYF
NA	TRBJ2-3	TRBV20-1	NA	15	TGCAGTGCTAGTTTGGCAGGGGCGGGCACAGATACGCAGTATTTT	CSASLAGAGTDTQYF
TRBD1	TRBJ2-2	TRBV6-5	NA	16	TGTGCCAGCAGTTACTCGGGGACAGACCCATCCGGGGAGCTGTTTTTT	CASSYSGTDPSGELFF
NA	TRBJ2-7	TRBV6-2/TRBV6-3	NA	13	TGTGCCAGCAGCTTGGACATAAGCTACGAGCAGTACTTC	CASSLDISYEQYF
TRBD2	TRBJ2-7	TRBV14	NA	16	TGTGCCAGCAGCCAAGAACTAGCGACAGCACACTACGAGCAGTACTTC	CASSQELATAHYEQYF
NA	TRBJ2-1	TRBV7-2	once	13	TGTGCCAGCAGCTCAGTGCGCAGCGGAGAGCAGTTCTTC	CASSSVRSGEQFF
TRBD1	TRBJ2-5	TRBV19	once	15	TGTGCCAGTAGTGAGGGGACAGGGTACCAAGAGACCCAGTACTTC	CASSEGTGYQETQYF
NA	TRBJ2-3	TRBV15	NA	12	TGTGCCACCAGCCGGGTCACAGATACGCAGTATTTT	CATSRVTDTQYF
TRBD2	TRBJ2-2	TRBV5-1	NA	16	TGCGCCAGCACCTATTCGGGGGGATCGGAAGTCGGGGAGCTGTTTTTT	CASTYSGGSEVGELFF
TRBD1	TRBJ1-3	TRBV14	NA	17	TGTGCCAGCACCGGAACAGGGGGACCCTTCTCTGGAAACACCATATATTTT	CASTGTGGPFSGNTIYF
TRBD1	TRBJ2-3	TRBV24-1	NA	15	TGTGCCACCAGTGATCCAGGGACAGTCACAGATACGCAGTATTTT	CATSDPGTVTDTQYF